This entry describes one TCR beta chain. No cognate antigen has been identified for it. Base quality data are lacking; no much larger clone is found one base away. This entry belongs to a study of technical replicates of blood from a few donors (dated by TCRdb to about 2017). From the germline V gene (reference sequence), CDR1 is SGHNT and CDR2 is YYREEE. CDR3 length: 15 amino acids, cysteine to phenylalanine. Only CDR3 DNA is held: 45 bases, read in frame from base 1. V gives up 0 bases and J gives up 5 bases, and the segment between their germline ends measures 14 bases. Preparation of the library involved the immunoSEQ multiplex PCR assay. TCRdb re-hosts the immuneACCESS table, in-frame sequences only. Its copies lack some clones; in the studies checked, an unresolved V gene accounts for under half of them, and the cause for the rest is not known. Within this sample are more than 95,000 clones, with approximately 95% of them counted one time only. In total, the top ten clones hold more than 0.2% of the sample.

The rearrangement combines TRBV5-4 with TRBJ1-2; the D gene remains uncertain. The sequence came from a human donor in good health. Sequencing was done on a sample of T cells isolated from PBMCs. CDR3 protein: CASSLAPVSWYGYTF. The base sequence is TGTGCCAGCAGCTTGGCGCCAGTATCCTGGTATGGCTACACCTTC.